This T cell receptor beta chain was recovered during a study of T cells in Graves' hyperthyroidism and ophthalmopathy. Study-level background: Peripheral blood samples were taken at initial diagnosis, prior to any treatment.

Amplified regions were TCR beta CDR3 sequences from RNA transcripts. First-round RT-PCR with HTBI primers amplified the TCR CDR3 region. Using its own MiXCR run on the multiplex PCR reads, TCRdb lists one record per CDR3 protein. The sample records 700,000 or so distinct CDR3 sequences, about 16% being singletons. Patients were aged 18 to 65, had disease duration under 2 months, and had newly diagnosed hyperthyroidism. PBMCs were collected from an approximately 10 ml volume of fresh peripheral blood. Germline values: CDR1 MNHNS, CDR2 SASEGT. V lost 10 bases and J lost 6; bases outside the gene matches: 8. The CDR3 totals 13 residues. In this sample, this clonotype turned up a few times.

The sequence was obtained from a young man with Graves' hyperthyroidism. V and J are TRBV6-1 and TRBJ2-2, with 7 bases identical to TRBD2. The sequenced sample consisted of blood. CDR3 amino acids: CATLRGGSGELFF. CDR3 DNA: TGTGCCACCTTACGGGGAGGGTCCGGGGAGCTGTTTTTT.